This TCR beta chain was identified in a study of blood T cell repertoires in COVID-19. The CDR3 is made up of 13 amino acids. Sequencing was performed with immunoSEQ multiplex PCR; in TCRdb, only in-frame clones are kept and a portion is missing. The sample yields hundreds of thousands of clones, nearly 90% seen once. Input material: PBMCs or T cells enriched from blood (not recorded which). The chain has TRBV21-1 and TRBJ1-5. TRBV21-1 is flagged as a pseudogene. The sequence derives from a woman between 18 and 30 years old with acute COVID-19. The chain's CDR3 is CASSKSRVQPQHF. The CDR3, as DNA: TGTGCCAGCAGCAAATCACGGGTTCAGCCCCAGCATTTT.